This T cell receptor (beta chain) was sequenced during a study of early T cells in non-severe SARS-CoV-2 infection. Study information: The sequenced material was bulk RNA from unsorted whole blood, and its chains were unpaired.

Individual cDNA molecules received unique molecular identifiers during library preparation. Each CDR3 protein is one row after TCRdb ran MiXCR on the 5' RACE reads. The sample yields 85,000 to 90,000 distinct CDR3 sequences, about 14% seen once. There are a few counts of this clonotype. Its antigen remains unknown. The study, taken as a whole, reports: A preference for anti-spike CD8 responses marked VDJdb matching, which missed private and CD4 specificities.

Looked up from germline, CDR1 is SGHTS and CDR2 is YDEGEE. The CDR3 runs 15 residues. The ends lost 4 bases at V and 5 bases at J; junction bases unmatched: 8. Sequences were obtained from whole blood. The chain couples TRBV5-8 to TRBJ1-1; 10 bases line up with TRBD1. This TCR was recovered from an adult who was a healthcare worker with PCR-confirmed SARS-CoV-2 infection or an uninfected control (not recorded which). CDR3 nucleotide sequence: TGTGCCAGCAGCCGCCGGGACAGGGGAAGTACTGAAGCTTTCTTT. Its protein product is CASSRRDRGSTEAFF.